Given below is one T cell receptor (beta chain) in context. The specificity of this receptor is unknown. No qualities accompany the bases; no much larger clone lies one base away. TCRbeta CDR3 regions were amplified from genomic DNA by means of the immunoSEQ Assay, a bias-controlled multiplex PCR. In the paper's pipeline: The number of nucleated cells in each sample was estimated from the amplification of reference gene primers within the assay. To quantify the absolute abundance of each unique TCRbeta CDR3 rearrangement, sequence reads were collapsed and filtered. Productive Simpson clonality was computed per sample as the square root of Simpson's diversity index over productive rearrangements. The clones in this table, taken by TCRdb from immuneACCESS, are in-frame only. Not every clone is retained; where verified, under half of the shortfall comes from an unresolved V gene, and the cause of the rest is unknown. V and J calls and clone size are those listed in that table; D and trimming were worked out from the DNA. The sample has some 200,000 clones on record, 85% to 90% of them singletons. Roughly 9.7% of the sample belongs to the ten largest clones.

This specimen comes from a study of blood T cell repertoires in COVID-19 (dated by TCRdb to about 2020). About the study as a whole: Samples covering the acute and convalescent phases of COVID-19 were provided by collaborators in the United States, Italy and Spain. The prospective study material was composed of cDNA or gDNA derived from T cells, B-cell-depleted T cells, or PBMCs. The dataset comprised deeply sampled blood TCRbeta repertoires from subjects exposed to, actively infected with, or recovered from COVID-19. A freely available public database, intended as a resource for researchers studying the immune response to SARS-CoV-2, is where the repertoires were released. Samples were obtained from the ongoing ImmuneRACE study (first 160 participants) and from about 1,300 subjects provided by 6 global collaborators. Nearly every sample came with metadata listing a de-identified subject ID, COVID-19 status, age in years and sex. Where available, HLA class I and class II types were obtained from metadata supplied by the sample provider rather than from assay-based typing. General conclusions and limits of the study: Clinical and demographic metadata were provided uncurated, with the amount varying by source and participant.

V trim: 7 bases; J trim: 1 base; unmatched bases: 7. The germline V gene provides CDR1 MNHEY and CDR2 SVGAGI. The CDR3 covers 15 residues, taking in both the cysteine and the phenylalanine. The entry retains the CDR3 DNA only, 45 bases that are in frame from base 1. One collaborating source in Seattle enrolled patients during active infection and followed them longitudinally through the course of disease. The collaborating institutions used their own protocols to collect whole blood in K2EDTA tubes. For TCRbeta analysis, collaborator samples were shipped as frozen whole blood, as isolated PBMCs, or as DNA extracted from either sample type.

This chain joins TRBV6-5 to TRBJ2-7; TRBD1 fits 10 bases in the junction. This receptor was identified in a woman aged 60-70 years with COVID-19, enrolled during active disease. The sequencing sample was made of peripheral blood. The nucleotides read TGTGCCAGCACCCTAGGACAGGGGGGATCCTACGAGCAGTACTTC. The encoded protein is CASTLGQGGSYEQYF.